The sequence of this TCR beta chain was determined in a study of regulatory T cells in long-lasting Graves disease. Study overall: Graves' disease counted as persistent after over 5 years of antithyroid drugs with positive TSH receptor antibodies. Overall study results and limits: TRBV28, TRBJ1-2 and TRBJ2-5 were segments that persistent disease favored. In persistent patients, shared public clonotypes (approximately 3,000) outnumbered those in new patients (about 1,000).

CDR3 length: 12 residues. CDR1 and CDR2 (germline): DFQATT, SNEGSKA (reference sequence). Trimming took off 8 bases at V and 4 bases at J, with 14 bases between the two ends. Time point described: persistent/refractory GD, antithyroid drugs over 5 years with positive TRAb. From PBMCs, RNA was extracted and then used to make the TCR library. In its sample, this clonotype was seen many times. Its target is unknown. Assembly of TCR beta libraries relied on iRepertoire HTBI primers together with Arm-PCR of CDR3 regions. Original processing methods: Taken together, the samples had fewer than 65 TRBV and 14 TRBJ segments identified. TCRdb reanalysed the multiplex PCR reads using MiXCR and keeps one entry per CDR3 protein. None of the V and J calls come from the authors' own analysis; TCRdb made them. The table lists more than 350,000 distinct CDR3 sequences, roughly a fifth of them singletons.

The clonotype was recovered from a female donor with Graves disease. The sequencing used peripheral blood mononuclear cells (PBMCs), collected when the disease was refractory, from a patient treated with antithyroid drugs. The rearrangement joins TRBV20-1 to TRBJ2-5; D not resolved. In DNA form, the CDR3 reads TGCAGTCCCCTAGTTGAGCGAGAGACCCAGTACTTC. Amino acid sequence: CSPLVERETQYF.